The rows below give T cell receptor beta chains drawn from one sample of a study of T cells in Graves' hyperthyroidism and ophthalmopathy. TCRdb independently ran MiXCR on the multiplex PCR reads; one entry per CDR3 protein. The table has a few hundred thousand distinct CDR3 sequences, roughly a sixth seen once; the top ten hold more than 3%. The specimen was blood. These receptors were obtained from a woman aged 40 to 50 with Graves' ophthalmopathy. Both conserved end residues are part of each CDR3. Fields, in order: clone size, D gene, V gene, J gene, CDR3 protein, CDR3 DNA. D genes are given only for firm matches. Rows give clone size only sometimes, using once, few, many, or a class for an expanded clone.

many,TRBD1,TRBV2,TRBJ1-1,CASIRTGGAAEAFF,TGTGCCAGCATTCGAACAGGGGGCGCCGCTGAAGCTTTCTTT
many,TRBD2,TRBV2,TRBJ2-7,CASCSDGRVDEQYF,TGTGCCAGCTGTTCGGACGGGAGGGTAGACGAGCAGTACTTC
few,NA,TRBV15,TRBJ2-7,CATSRDLKNEQYF,TGTGCCACCAGCAGAGATCTAAAAAACGAGCAGTACTTC
NA,NA,TRBV28,TRBJ1-1,CASSLFQGSAFF,TGTGCCAGCAGTTTATTCCAGGGTTCAGCTTTCTTT
NA,TRBD1,TRBV6-1,TRBJ1-3,CASSDLGTGYSGNTIYF,TGTGCCAGCAGTGACCTCGGGACAGGCTACTCTGGAAACACCATATATTTT
many,TRBD1,TRBV5-6,TRBJ1-2,CASSLGGLRTGGYYGYTF,TGTGCCAGCAGCTTGGGGGGACTTCGGACAGGGGGCTACTATGGCTACACCTTC
many,NA,TRBV6-2/TRBV6-3,TRBJ2-7,CASSYVTVSPYEQYF,TGTGCCAGCAGTTACGTGACAGTCTCCCCCTACGAGCAGTACTTC
NA,TRBD1,TRBV20-1,TRBJ2-7,CSAEFAGTGPTYEQYF,TGCAGTGCTGAATTTGCCGGGACAGGCCCGACCTACGAGCAGTACTTC
many,NA,TRBV6-1,TRBJ1-1,CASSRTGTDQPEAFF,TGTGCCAGCAGCCGGACCGGGACGGACCAGCCTGAAGCTTTCTTT
NA,NA,TRBV20-1,TRBJ2-3,CSARRQGRADTQYF,TGCAGTGCTCGGCGACAAGGACGCGCAGATACGCAGTATTTT
NA,NA,TRBV6-1,TRBJ2-2,CASKPWSGNTGELFF,TGTGCCAGCAAGCCCTGGAGCGGGAACACCGGGGAGCTGTTTTTT
many,NA,TRBV18,TRBJ1-1,CASSPSRVNTEAFF,TGTGCCAGCTCACCGTCCAGAGTGAACACTGAAGCTTTCTTT
NA,TRBD1,TRBV7-7,TRBJ2-2,CASSSAGQGIGELFF,TGTGCTAGCAGCTCCGCGGGACAGGGGATCGGGGAGCTGTTTTTT
many,NA,TRBV6-5,TRBJ1-4,CASSYSLSRADEKLFF,TGTGCCAGCAGTTACTCTCTGAGCCGGGCTGATGAAAAACTGTTTTTT
NA,TRBD1,TRBV12-3/TRBV12-4,TRBJ2-1,CASSPGQTIYNEQFF,TGTGCCAGCAGTCCGGGACAGACTATATACAATGAGCAGTTCTTC
NA,NA,TRBV5-4,TRBJ2-5,CASSLATSSFQETQYF,TGTGCCAGCAGCTTAGCGACCAGCTCCTTCCAAGAGACCCAGTACTTC
few,TRBD1,TRBV28,TRBJ2-3,CASSTVTGPYSTDTQYF,TGTGCCAGCAGTACAGTGACAGGGCCCTATAGCACAGATACGCAGTATTTT
NA,NA,TRBV30,TRBJ2-2,CAWSVYRVTGELFF,TGTGCCTGGAGTGTATACAGGGTGACCGGGGAGCTGTTTTTT
NA,TRBD2,TRBV10-1,TRBJ2-1,CASSESSNRDYSYNEQFF,TGCGCCAGCAGTGAGTCGAGCAACCGGGACTACTCCTACAATGAGCAGTTCTTC
few,TRBD1,TRBV19,TRBJ1-2,CASSHDSTGGRGYTF,TGTGCCAGTAGTCACGACTCGACAGGGGGCCGTGGCTACACCTTC
NA,TRBD1,TRBV7-9,TRBJ2-2,CASSSPGQGITGELFF,TGTGCCAGCAGCTCACCGGGACAGGGCATCACCGGGGAGCTGTTTTTT
many,TRBD2,TRBV5-1,TRBJ2-2,CASSLRSGANTGELFF,TGCGCCAGCAGCTTGCGTAGCGGGGCGAACACCGGGGAGCTGTTTTTT
many,TRBD1,TRBV2,TRBJ1-4,CASRTNPGQGTANEKLFF,TGTGCCAGCAGAACAAATCCGGGACAGGGAACGGCTAATGAAAAACTGTTTTTT
few,TRBD1,TRBV9,TRBJ2-7,CASSTAGTGFYEQYF,TGTGCCAGCAGCACGGCCGGGACAGGGTTCTACGAGCAGTACTTC
NA,NA,TRBV12-3/TRBV12-4,TRBJ1-6,CASTLQGSPLHF,TGTGCCAGCACCCTACAGGGCTCACCCCTCCACTTT
many,TRBD2,TRBV7-8,TRBJ2-1,CASRKFYYSGRGQNEQFF,TGTGCCAGCAGGAAGTTCTATTATAGCGGGAGAGGGCAGAATGAGCAGTTCTTC
many,NA,TRBV2,TRBJ2-3,CASSDWGSPTDTQYF,TGTGCCAGCAGTGATTGGGGGAGCCCTACAGATACGCAGTATTTT
many,TRBD2,TRBV18,TRBJ2-1,CASSSPGLALHEQFF,TGTGCCAGCTCATCGCCGGGACTAGCGTTACATGAGCAGTTCTTC
many,TRBD1,TRBV7-8,TRBJ1-2,CASSSRDRPNYGYTF,TGTGCCAGCAGCTCGCGGGACAGGCCCAACTATGGCTACACCTTC
many,NA,TRBV29-1,TRBJ2-5,CSVDPGGAETQYF,TGCAGCGTTGACCCAGGGGGGGCAGAGACCCAGTACTTC
few,TRBD1,TRBV19,TRBJ1-1,CASSTGTGEAFF,TGTGCCAGTAGTACAGGGACAGGTGAAGCTTTCTTT
NA,NA,TRBV12-3/TRBV12-4,TRBJ1-3,CASSYGTGQSGNTIYF,TGTGCCAGCAGCTACGGAACGGGACAATCTGGAAACACCATATATTTT
few,TRBD2,TRBV19,TRBJ2-1,CASTPGRERRNEQFF,TGTGCCAGTACCCCTGGGCGGGAGAGAAGGAATGAGCAGTTCTTC
few,NA,TRBV19,TRBJ1-1,CASTTTEGRAFF,TGTGCCAGTACCACGACAGAAGGCCGAGCTTTCTTT
few,NA,TRBV27,TRBJ2-7,CATRPGAAYEQYF,TGTGCCACACGCCCCGGAGCGGCCTACGAGCAGTACTTC
many,NA,TRBV28,TRBJ2-3,CASSLSGAKEGNTQYF,TGTGCCAGCAGTTTATCTGGCGCCAAGGAAGGCAATACGCAGTATTTT
few,NA,TRBV5-1,TRBJ1-3,CASSLVAGANGNTIYF,TGCGCCAGCAGCTTGGTTGCAGGGGCGAATGGAAACACCATATATTTT
NA,NA,TRBV20-1,TRBJ2-2,CSARDGMRNTGELFF,TGCAGTGCTAGAGACGGAATGCGGAACACCGGGGAGCTGTTTTTT
NA,NA,TRBV9,TRBJ2-2,CASSADVANTGELFF,TGTGCCAGCAGCGCGGACGTAGCGAACACCGGGGAGCTGTTTTTT
NA,NA,TRBV4-2,TRBJ1-5,CASSQDSGVNQPQHF,TGTGCCAGCAGCCAAGATTCAGGCGTGAATCAGCCCCAGCATTTT
few,NA,TRBV4-2,TRBJ1-2,CASSQERVTYGYTF,TGTGCCAGCAGCCAAGAGAGAGTCACCTATGGCTACACCTTC
few,NA,TRBV28,TRBJ2-3,CASRKGLGQLTDTQYF,TGTGCCAGCAGAAAGGGATTAGGTCAACTCACAGATACGCAGTATTTT
many,TRBD1,TRBV30,TRBJ1-5,CAWSRGQGAGNQPQHF,TGTGCCTGGAGTAGGGGGCAAGGGGCCGGCAATCAGCCCCAGCATTTT
many,NA,TRBV2,TRBJ2-3,CASSERAGLYTDTQYF,TGTGCCAGCAGTGAAAGGGCGGGGCTGTACACAGATACGCAGTATTTT
NA,NA,TRBV19,TRBJ2-3,CASSTLDRPRTDTRYF,TGTGCCAGTAGTACCTTAGACAGACCTCGCACAGATACGCGGTATTTT
many,NA,TRBV7-3,TRBJ2-3,CASSFGQSTDTQYF,TGTGCCAGCAGCTTCGGCCAGAGCACAGATACGCAGTATTTT
many,TRBD1,TRBV28,TRBJ2-5,CASSPGTGVIETQYF,TGTGCCAGCAGTCCCGGGACAGGGGTAATCGAGACCCAGTACTTC
NA,TRBD1,TRBV7-9,TRBJ1-1,CASSSPDRSTEAFF,TGTGCCAGCAGCTCCCCGGACAGGAGCACTGAAGCTTTCTTT
many,NA,TRBV5-1,TRBJ2-1,CASSPPVGGIGDEQFF,TGCGCCAGCAGTCCCCCGGTAGGGGGGATCGGAGATGAGCAGTTCTTC
NA,NA,TRBV19,TRBJ2-1,CASSILRGSSYNEQFF,TGTGCCAGTAGTATTCTCAGAGGAAGCTCCTACAATGAGCAGTTCTTC
NA,NA,TRBV7-3,TRBJ1-1,CASSLAGPGAFF,TGTGCCAGCAGCTTAGCCGGGCCTGGAGCTTTCTTT
NA,NA,TRBV6-5,TRBJ2-7,CASSYSSPGAPYEQYF,TGTGCCAGCAGTTACTCGTCTCCAGGGGCCCCCTACGAGCAGTACTTC
NA,TRBD2,TRBV4-2,TRBJ2-1,CASSRTSGGDNEQFF,TGTGCCAGCAGCCGCACTAGCGGCGGGGATAATGAGCAGTTCTTC
NA,NA,TRBV20-1,TRBJ2-7,CSARPDWVGTMGEQYF,TGCAGTGCTAGACCCGACTGGGTGGGAACCATGGGGGAGCAGTACTTC